These T cell receptor beta chains were read from a single sample in a study of radiotherapy plus CTLA-4 blockade in lung cancer. Clones were read by immunoSEQ multiplex PCR, and TCRdb kept only the in-frame ones, dropping some. The data contain about 45,000 clones, more than 60% of them singletons. The material was peripheral blood, obtained from a patient treated with radiotherapy plus ipilimumab. Source of these receptors: a human donor with non-small cell lung cancer who had a partial response to radiotherapy plus ipilimumab. Both conserved end residues are part of each CDR3. Each record gives: V gene, D gene, J gene, clone size, CDR3 length, CDR3 protein, CDR3 DNA. The D gene is left open where the match is weak. Clone size is shown for a subset of rows, as once, few, many or a class of expanded clone.

v_call: TRBV11-2; d_call: NA; j_call: TRBJ2-1; clone_size: NA; cdr3_length: 15; cdr3_aa: CASSPPGTAYNEQFF; cdr3_nt: TGTGCCAGCAGCCCACCCGGGACTGCCTACAATGAGCAGTTCTTC
v_call: TRBV7-9; d_call: TRBD1; j_call: TRBJ1-1; clone_size: NA; cdr3_length: 14; cdr3_aa: CASSLGRDRADSLF; cdr3_nt: TGTGCCAGCAGCTTAGGTAGGGACAGGGCGGATTCTCTCTTT
v_call: TRBV19; d_call: NA; j_call: TRBJ1-1; clone_size: many; cdr3_length: 13; cdr3_aa: CASSISGGREAFF; cdr3_nt: TGTGCCAGTAGTATATCCGGAGGACGTGAAGCTTTCTTT
v_call: TRBV6-1; d_call: NA; j_call: TRBJ1-5; clone_size: NA; cdr3_length: 14; cdr3_aa: CASSTRWANQPQHF; cdr3_nt: TGTGCCAGCAGTACCAGGTGGGCAAATCAGCCCCAGCATTTT
v_call: TRBV4-3; d_call: TRBD2; j_call: TRBJ2-7; clone_size: NA; cdr3_length: 15; cdr3_aa: CASSQEWTSIHEQYF; cdr3_nt: TGCGCCAGCAGCCAAGAATGGACTAGCATCCACGAGCAGTACTTC
v_call: TRBV29-1; d_call: NA; j_call: TRBJ1-1; clone_size: few; cdr3_length: 12; cdr3_aa: CSVGGQNTEAFF; cdr3_nt: TGCAGCGTTGGGGGACAGAACACTGAAGCTTTCTTT
v_call: TRBV6-6; d_call: TRBD2; j_call: TRBJ2-5; clone_size: NA; cdr3_length: 13; cdr3_aa: CATDGGNQETQYF; cdr3_nt: TGTGCCACGGACGGGGGGAACCAAGAGACCCAGTACTTC
v_call: TRBV7-2; d_call: TRBD2; j_call: TRBJ2-5; clone_size: NA; cdr3_length: 15; cdr3_aa: CASSLEGLAAMSQYF; cdr3_nt: TGTGCCAGCAGCTTAGAAGGACTAGCGGCGATGAGCCAGTACTTC
v_call: TRBV19; d_call: NA; j_call: TRBJ1-1; clone_size: NA; cdr3_length: 12; cdr3_aa: CASRSGNTEAFF; cdr3_nt: TGTGCCAGTAGGTCAGGGAACACTGAAGCTTTCTTT
v_call: TRBV6-5; d_call: TRBD2; j_call: TRBJ2-3; clone_size: few; cdr3_length: 16; cdr3_aa: CASSYGLAGGTDTQYF; cdr3_nt: TGTGCCAGCAGTTACGGATTAGCGGGAGGCACAGATACGCAGTATTTT
v_call: TRBV19; d_call: NA; j_call: TRBJ1-1; clone_size: NA; cdr3_length: 13; cdr3_aa: CASSIDRNTEAFF; cdr3_nt: TGTGCCAGTAGTATAGATAGGAACACTGAAGCTTTCTTT
v_call: TRBV5-1; d_call: TRBD1; j_call: TRBJ2-5; clone_size: NA; cdr3_length: 14; cdr3_aa: CASLTTGGSETQYF; cdr3_nt: TGCGCCAGCCTAACTACAGGGGGTTCGGAGACCCAGTACTTC
v_call: TRBV5-6; d_call: NA; j_call: TRBJ1-1; clone_size: NA; cdr3_length: 13; cdr3_aa: CASSLTGNTEAFF; cdr3_nt: TGTGCCAGCAGCTTGACAGGGAACACTGAAGCTTTCTTT
v_call: TRBV5-6; d_call: TRBD1; j_call: TRBJ1-6; clone_size: NA; cdr3_length: 16; cdr3_aa: CASSLLGQKTNSPLHF; cdr3_nt: TGTGCCAGCAGCTTGCTGGGACAGAAAACTAATTCACCCCTCCACTTT
v_call: TRBV5-4; d_call: NA; j_call: TRBJ1-2; clone_size: NA; cdr3_length: 15; cdr3_aa: CASSQDVAGVSGYTF; cdr3_nt: TGTGCCAGCAGCCAAGACGTGGCAGGGGTCAGTGGCTACACCTTC
v_call: TRBV19; d_call: TRBD2; j_call: TRBJ2-7; clone_size: once; cdr3_length: 17; cdr3_aa: CASSLLAGGPRAYEQYF; cdr3_nt: TGTGCCAGTAGTCTACTAGCGGGGGGGCCAAGAGCCTACGAGCAGTACTTC
v_call: TRBV19; d_call: TRBD1; j_call: TRBJ2-7; clone_size: few; cdr3_length: 14; cdr3_aa: CASSRTGEGYEQYF; cdr3_nt: TGTGCCAGTAGTCGGACAGGGGAGGGCTACGAGCAGTACTTC
v_call: TRBV5-4; d_call: NA; j_call: TRBJ1-1; clone_size: few; cdr3_length: 15; cdr3_aa: CASGGRGRLGTEAFF; cdr3_nt: TGTGCCAGCGGGGGGAGAGGGAGGCTGGGCACTGAAGCTTTCTTT
v_call: TRBV4-3; d_call: TRBD1; j_call: TRBJ2-5; clone_size: NA; cdr3_length: 14; cdr3_aa: CASGRDRGHETQYF; cdr3_nt: TGCGCCAGCGGACGGGACAGGGGGCATGAGACCCAGTACTTC
v_call: TRBV5-1; d_call: NA; j_call: TRBJ1-4; clone_size: NA; cdr3_length: 14; cdr3_aa: CASARGSQNEKLFF; cdr3_nt: TGCGCCAGCGCCCGGGGAAGTCAGAATGAAAAACTGTTTTTT
v_call: TRBV4-1; d_call: NA; j_call: TRBJ1-2; clone_size: few; cdr3_length: 15; cdr3_aa: CASSQDSQINYGYTF; cdr3_nt: TGCGCCAGCAGCCAAGATTCACAGATTAACTATGGCTACACCTTC
v_call: TRBV6-1; d_call: NA; j_call: TRBJ1-1; clone_size: few; cdr3_length: 13; cdr3_aa: CASSSRQNTEAFF; cdr3_nt: TGTGCCAGCAGTTCCAGACAGAACACTGAAGCTTTCTTT
v_call: TRBV6-1; d_call: NA; j_call: TRBJ2-5; clone_size: NA; cdr3_length: 13; cdr3_aa: CASSERFQETQYF; cdr3_nt: TGTGCCAGCAGTGAGAGGTTCCAAGAGACCCAGTACTTC
v_call: TRBV7-9; d_call: TRBD2; j_call: TRBJ2-1; clone_size: NA; cdr3_length: 17; cdr3_aa: CASSFGGLAGDYNEQFF; cdr3_nt: TGTGCCAGCAGCTTCGGGGGACTAGCGGGAGACTACAATGAGCAGTTCTTC
v_call: TRBV5-4; d_call: TRBD1; j_call: TRBJ1-2; clone_size: NA; cdr3_length: 13; cdr3_aa: CASSSGQDYGYTF; cdr3_nt: TGTGCCAGCAGCTCCGGACAGGACTATGGCTACACCTTC
v_call: TRBV11-1; d_call: TRBD1; j_call: TRBJ2-5; clone_size: NA; cdr3_length: 13; cdr3_aa: CASSPTGGQTQYF; cdr3_nt: TGTGCCAGCAGCCCAACAGGGGGTCAGACCCAGTACTTC
v_call: TRBV5-6; d_call: NA; j_call: TRBJ2-7; clone_size: few; cdr3_length: 16; cdr3_aa: CASSLARAQGFYEQYF; cdr3_nt: TGTGCCAGCAGCTTGGCCCGCGCACAGGGATTCTACGAGCAGTACTTC
v_call: TRBV7-9; d_call: NA; j_call: TRBJ2-5; clone_size: few; cdr3_length: 12; cdr3_aa: CASSHSEETQYF; cdr3_nt: TGTGCCAGCAGCCACTCGGAAGAGACCCAGTACTTC
v_call: TRBV6-1; d_call: NA; j_call: TRBJ2-2; clone_size: NA; cdr3_length: 15; cdr3_aa: CASSATGWGTGELFF; cdr3_nt: TGTGCCAGCAGTGCTACAGGGTGGGGCACCGGGGAGCTGTTTTTT
v_call: TRBV19; d_call: TRBD2; j_call: TRBJ2-1; clone_size: NA; cdr3_length: 14; cdr3_aa: CASSSTGLAIEQFF; cdr3_nt: TGTGCCAGTAGTTCCACAGGACTAGCAATTGAGCAGTTCTTC
v_call: TRBV27; d_call: TRBD1; j_call: TRBJ1-1; clone_size: NA; cdr3_length: 18; cdr3_aa: CASSRLYRGTSMNTEAFF; cdr3_nt: TGTGCCAGCAGCCGACTGTACAGGGGGACTTCGATGAACACTGAAGCTTTCTTT
v_call: TRBV6-1; d_call: NA; j_call: TRBJ1-5; clone_size: NA; cdr3_length: 13; cdr3_aa: CASSEGRVQPQHF; cdr3_nt: TGTGCCAGCAGTGAAGGCAGGGTTCAGCCCCAGCATTTT
v_call: TRBV4-3; d_call: NA; j_call: TRBJ2-4; clone_size: NA; cdr3_length: 15; cdr3_aa: CASSQDRPGVNIQYF; cdr3_nt: TGCGCCAGCAGCCAAGATCGTCCAGGGGTTAACATTCAGTACTTC
v_call: TRBV6-1; d_call: TRBD2; j_call: TRBJ2-1; clone_size: NA; cdr3_length: 15; cdr3_aa: CASSEAGLAGGKQFF; cdr3_nt: TGTGCCAGCAGTGAGGCGGGACTAGCGGGAGGAAAGCAGTTCTTC
v_call: TRBV18; d_call: NA; j_call: TRBJ2-3; clone_size: NA; cdr3_length: 12; cdr3_aa: CASGESTDTQYF; cdr3_nt: TGTGCCAGCGGGGAGTCGACAGATACGCAGTATTTT
v_call: TRBV7-8; d_call: TRBD1; j_call: TRBJ1-1; clone_size: few; cdr3_length: 18; cdr3_aa: CASSFYTGQGVSITEAFF; cdr3_nt: TGTGCCAGCAGCTTCTATACCGGACAGGGGGTCTCAATCACTGAAGCTTTCTTT
v_call: TRBV2; d_call: NA; j_call: TRBJ1-1; clone_size: NA; cdr3_length: 17; cdr3_aa: CASRESGTRPLNTEAFF; cdr3_nt: TGTGCCAGCAGAGAGTCCGGGACACGGCCCTTGAACACTGAAGCTTTCTTT
v_call: TRBV10-2; d_call: TRBD1; j_call: TRBJ1-4; clone_size: few; cdr3_length: 15; cdr3_aa: CASSGGQAINEKLFF; cdr3_nt: TGCGCCAGCAGTGGCGGACAGGCGATCAATGAAAAACTGTTTTTT
v_call: TRBV27; d_call: TRBD1; j_call: TRBJ2-2; clone_size: few; cdr3_length: 14; cdr3_aa: CASSSGTGSGELFF; cdr3_nt: TGTGCCAGCAGTTCCGGGACAGGGTCCGGGGAGCTGTTTTTT
v_call: TRBV6-1; d_call: TRBD1; j_call: TRBJ2-5; clone_size: few; cdr3_length: 15; cdr3_aa: CASRFQGAYQETQYF; cdr3_nt: TGTGCCAGCAGATTCCAGGGGGCCTATCAAGAGACCCAGTACTTC
v_call: TRBV5-1; d_call: TRBD1; j_call: TRBJ2-2; clone_size: NA; cdr3_length: 15; cdr3_aa: CASSPGQQNTGELFF; cdr3_nt: TGCGCCAGCAGCCCGGGACAGCAGAACACCGGGGAGCTGTTTTTT
v_call: TRBV5-6; d_call: TRBD2; j_call: TRBJ2-1; clone_size: NA; cdr3_length: 13; cdr3_aa: CASSGGLAGLEFF; cdr3_nt: TGTGCCAGCAGCGGGGGCCTAGCGGGCCTTGAGTTCTTC
v_call: TRBV5-1; d_call: NA; j_call: TRBJ2-3; clone_size: NA; cdr3_length: 14; cdr3_aa: CASSLGLFTDTQYF; cdr3_nt: TGCGCCAGCAGCTTGGGTCTTTTCACAGATACGCAGTATTTT
v_call: TRBV2; d_call: TRBD2; j_call: TRBJ2-3; clone_size: NA; cdr3_length: 15; cdr3_aa: CASVDSGVGTDTQYF; cdr3_nt: TGTGCCAGCGTAGATAGCGGGGTAGGCACAGATACGCAGTATTTT
v_call: TRBV30; d_call: TRBD2; j_call: TRBJ2-3; clone_size: NA; cdr3_length: 17; cdr3_aa: CARGVVSVLAGGYTQYF; cdr3_nt: TGTGCCCGTGGAGTAGTTAGTGTCCTAGCGGGCGGGTATACGCAGTATTTT
v_call: TRBV7-3; d_call: TRBD1; j_call: TRBJ2-3; clone_size: NA; cdr3_length: 14; cdr3_aa: CASSPTGWTDTQYF; cdr3_nt: TGTGCCAGCAGCCCGACAGGGTGGACAGATACGCAGTATTTT